Below, 5 T cell receptor beta chains from the same sample are listed, as sequenced in a study of OX40 agonist ivuxolimab in advanced cancers. Sequenced by immunoSEQ multiplex PCR; TCRdb stores in-frame clones only, minus some. The sample consists of more than 85,000 clones, around 90% of them appearing once. The specimen was CD4+ or CD8+ T cells sorted from blood, collected in a trial of the OX40 agonist ivuxolimab. These receptors all stem from an adult with an advanced solid tumor such as melanoma, head and neck, liver or kidney cancer.

The genes are TRBV30 and TRBJ2-5; TRBD1 might be the D (6 bases). CDR3 length: 14 residues. CDR1 GTSNPN and CDR2 SVGIG come from the germline V gene (reference sequence). The V end lost 0 bases, the J end lost 4 bases, and 12 bases lay between the germline ends. The CDR3 is CAWSVSGVGETQYF. DNA for the CDR3: TGTGCCTGGAGTGTATCAGGGGTAGGAGAGACCCAGTACTTC.

The chain joins TRBV29-1 to TRBJ2-1; TRBD2 is a possible D gene (6 bases). V was pared by 6 bases and J by 2 bases, with 23 bases between. Germline CDR1 SQVTM, CDR2 ANQGSEA. This CDR3 has 17 residues. The CDR3 region is CSVATGGGSPPYNEQFF. The CDR3 DNA is TGCAGCGTCGCGACGGGTGGGGGGAGTCCCCCCTACAATGAGCAGTTCTTC.

V usage is TRBV12-5 and J usage is TRBJ2-2; TRBD1 matches 9 bases. From germline, CDR1 is LGHNT and CDR2 FRNRAP. CDR3 length: 16 residues. The trim removed 1 base at V and 3 bases at J, leaving 3 bases unmatched. In nucleotides, the CDR3 is TGTGCTAGTGGTTTGGACAGGGGGCGTGACACCGGGGAGCTGTTTTTT. Translating it yields CASGLDRGRDTGELFF.

This clone was counted only a few times. The CDR3 protein is CASSVGVFLSDTQYF. The DNA of the CDR3 is TGTGCCAGCAGCGTAGGTGTGTTCCTCTCAGATACGCAGTATTTT. V is TRBV9 and J is TRBJ2-3; D call uncertain. This CDR3 is built from 15 residues. Trimming took off 0 bases at V and 4 bases at J, with 12 bases between the two ends. CDR1 and CDR2 from the germline V gene are SGDLS and YYNGEE.

This rearrangement joins TRBV4-3 to TRBJ2-6; TRBD2 might be the D (5 bases). The CDR3 has 16 amino acids. V was pared by 0 bases and J by 1 base, with 7 bases between. The germline gives CDR1 LGHNA, CDR2 YSLEER. CDR3 DNA sequence: TGCGCCAGCAGCCAAGAGAGGGTTTCTGGGGCCAACGTCCTGACTTTC. It yields the protein CASSQERVSGANVLTF.